This TCR beta chain was retrieved from a study of blood T cell repertoires in COVID-19. Overall study: Samples came from the United States, Italy and Spain, spanning acute and convalescent COVID-19. T cells, B-cell-depleted T cells, or PBMCs provided the cDNA or gDNA that served as material.

As handled by the study authors: Reference gene primer amplification yielded estimated nucleated cell counts. Sequenced by immunoSEQ multiplex PCR; TCRdb stores in-frame clones only, minus some. Clone size and the V and J calls come from that table; the DNA yielded D and trimming. The sample includes about 260,000 clones, roughly 90% seen only once; the top ten take under 2.5%. This CDR3 comprises 16 residues. V gave up 3 bases and J gave up 1 base; unmatched junction bases: 8. Germline V gene lookup returns CDR1 MNHNS and CDR2 SASEGT. The TCR comes from a man aged 30 to 45 with active or convalescent COVID-19. The J gene is TRBJ1-1, the V gene TRBV6-1; 7 bases line up with TRBD1. The sequencing sample was made of peripheral blood. CDR3 loop: CASSDPSGQKNTEAFF. In DNA form, the CDR3 reads TGTGCCAGCAGTGACCCTTCGGGACAGAAGAACACTGAAGCTTTCTTT.